This T cell receptor beta chain appears in the sequencing data of a study of cytotoxic CD8 clonotypes in ibrutinib-treated CLL. Method: immunoSEQ multiplex PCR; TCRdb's copy keeps in-frame clones and lacks some. The table records about 68,000 clones, under 70% of them present only once. For this clone: Its antigen is unknown.

The CDR3 length is 14 residues. In germline, CDR1 is SGHRS, CDR2 YFSETQ. Germline trimming cut 6 bases from V and 5 bases from J; bases unmatched to any gene: 8. General observations from the study: Treatment saw public clonotypes, which were uncommon, either contract or stay stable. Sustained-remission patients were sampled at one set of times and progressing patients at different ones.

J is TRBJ1-1 and V is TRBV5-1; TRBD1 matches 9 bases. Sample: PBMCs, taken after 12 months of ibrutinib treatment. The clonotype originates from a human donor with chronic lymphocytic leukemia. In nucleotides, the CDR3 is TGCGCCAGCAAGGGGGACAGGGCTGGGACTGAAGCTTTCTTT. Protein: CASKGDRAGTEAFF.